This T cell receptor beta chain was identified in a study of blood T cell repertoires in COVID-19. As originally analysed: Estimation of nucleated cell counts was performed using reference gene primer amplification. Profiling relied on immunoSEQ multiplex PCR, and the TCRdb table lists in-frame clones only, not all of them. V and J calls and clone size are copied from that table; D and trimming were computed from the DNA. The data show approximately 140,000 clones, roughly 78% seen once. Looked up from germline, CDR1 is MNHNS and CDR2 is SASEGT. The V and J ends lost 2 bases and 3 bases respectively, with 10 bases between them. The CDR3 runs to 14 residues.

The sequenced material came from peripheral blood. The source is a man aged 60 to 69 with acute or convalescent COVID-19. The rearrangement uses TRBV6-1 and TRBJ1-1; TRBD1 is a possible D gene (5 bases). CDR3 nucleotides: TGTGCCAGCAGTGAACGGGGGAGGGACACTGAAGCTTTCTTT. Protein product: CASSERGRDTEAFF.